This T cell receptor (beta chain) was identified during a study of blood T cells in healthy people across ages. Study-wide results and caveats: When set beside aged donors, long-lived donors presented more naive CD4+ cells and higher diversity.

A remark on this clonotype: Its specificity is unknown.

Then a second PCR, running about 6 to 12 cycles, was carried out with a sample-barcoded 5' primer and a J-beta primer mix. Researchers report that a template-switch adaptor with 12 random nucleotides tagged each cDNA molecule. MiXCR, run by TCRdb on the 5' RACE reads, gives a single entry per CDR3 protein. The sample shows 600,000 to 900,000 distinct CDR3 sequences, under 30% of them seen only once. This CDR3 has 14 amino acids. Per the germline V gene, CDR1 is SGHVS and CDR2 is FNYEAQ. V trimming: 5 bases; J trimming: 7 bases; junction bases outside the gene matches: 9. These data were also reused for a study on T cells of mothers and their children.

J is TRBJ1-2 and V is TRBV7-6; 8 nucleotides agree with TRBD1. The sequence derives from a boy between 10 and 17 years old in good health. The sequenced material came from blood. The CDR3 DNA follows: TGTGCCAGCAGCCCCAACCCAGGGGGCTCTGGCTACACCTTC. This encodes CASSPNPGGSGYTF. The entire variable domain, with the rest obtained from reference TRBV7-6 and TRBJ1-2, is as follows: GAGVSQSPRYKVTKRGQDVALRCDPISGHVSLYWYRQALGQGPEFLTYFNYEAQQDKSGLPNDRFSAERPEGSISTLTIQRTEQRDSAMYRCASSPNPGGSGYTFGSGTRLTVV.